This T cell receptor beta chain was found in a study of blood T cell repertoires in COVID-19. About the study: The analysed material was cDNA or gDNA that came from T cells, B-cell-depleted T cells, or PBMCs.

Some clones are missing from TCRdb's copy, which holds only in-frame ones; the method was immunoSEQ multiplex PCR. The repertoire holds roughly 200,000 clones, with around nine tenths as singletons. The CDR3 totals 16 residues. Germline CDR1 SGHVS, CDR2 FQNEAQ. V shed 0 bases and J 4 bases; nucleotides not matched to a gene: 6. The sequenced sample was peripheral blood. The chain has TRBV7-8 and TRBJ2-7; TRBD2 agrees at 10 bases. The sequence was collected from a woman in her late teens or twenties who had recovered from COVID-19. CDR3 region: CASSLAGGTSVYEQYF. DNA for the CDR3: TGTGCCAGCAGCTTAGCGGGAGGGACTAGCGTATACGAGCAGTACTTC.